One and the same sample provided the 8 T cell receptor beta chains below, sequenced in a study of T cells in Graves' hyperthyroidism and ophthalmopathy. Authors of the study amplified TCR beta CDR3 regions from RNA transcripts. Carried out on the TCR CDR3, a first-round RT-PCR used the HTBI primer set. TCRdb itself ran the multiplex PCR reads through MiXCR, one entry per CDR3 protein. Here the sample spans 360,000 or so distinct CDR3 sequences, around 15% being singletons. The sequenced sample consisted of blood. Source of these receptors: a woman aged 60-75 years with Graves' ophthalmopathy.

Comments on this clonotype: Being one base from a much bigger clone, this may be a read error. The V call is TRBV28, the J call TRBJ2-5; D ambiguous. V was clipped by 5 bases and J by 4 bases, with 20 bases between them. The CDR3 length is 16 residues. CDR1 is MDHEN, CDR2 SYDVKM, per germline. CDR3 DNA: TGTGCCAGCAGTATATTAGTGGGCGAGAAGAGAGAGACCCAGTACTTC. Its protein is CASSILVGEKRETQYF.

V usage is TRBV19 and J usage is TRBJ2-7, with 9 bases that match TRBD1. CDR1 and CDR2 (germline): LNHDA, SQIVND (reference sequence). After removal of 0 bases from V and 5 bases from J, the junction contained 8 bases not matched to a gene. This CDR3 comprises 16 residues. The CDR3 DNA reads TGTGCCAGTAGTATAGATCGGACAGGGGCCGAGGACGAGCAGTACTTC. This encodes CASSIDRTGAEDEQYF. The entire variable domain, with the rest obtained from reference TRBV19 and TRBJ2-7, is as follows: DGGITQSPKYLFRKEGQNVTLSCEQNLNHDAMYWYRQDPGQGLRLIYYSQIVNDFQKGDIAEGYSVSREKKESFPLTVTSAQKNPTAFYLCASSIDRTGAEDEQYFGPGTRLTVT.

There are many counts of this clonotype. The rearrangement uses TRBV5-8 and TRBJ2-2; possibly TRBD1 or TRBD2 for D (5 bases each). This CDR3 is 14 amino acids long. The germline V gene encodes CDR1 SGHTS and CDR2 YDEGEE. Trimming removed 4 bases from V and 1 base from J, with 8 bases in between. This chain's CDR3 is CASSRDVNTGELFF. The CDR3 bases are TGTGCCAGCAGCCGGGACGTGAACACCGGGGAGCTGTTTTTT.

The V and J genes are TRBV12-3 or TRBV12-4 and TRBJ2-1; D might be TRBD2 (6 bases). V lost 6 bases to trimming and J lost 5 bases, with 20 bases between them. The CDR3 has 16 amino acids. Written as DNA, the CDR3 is TGTGCCAGCAGCCCCGTCCTGACTAGTACCCACAATGAGCAGTTCTTC. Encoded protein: CASSPVLTSTHNEQFF.

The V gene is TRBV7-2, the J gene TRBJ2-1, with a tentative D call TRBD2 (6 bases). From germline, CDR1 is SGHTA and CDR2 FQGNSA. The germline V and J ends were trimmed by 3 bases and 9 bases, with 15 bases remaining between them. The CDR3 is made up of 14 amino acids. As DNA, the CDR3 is TGTGCCAGCAGCTTCGAGACTAGGGTTTTTGAGCAGTTCTTC. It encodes CASSFETRVFEQFF.

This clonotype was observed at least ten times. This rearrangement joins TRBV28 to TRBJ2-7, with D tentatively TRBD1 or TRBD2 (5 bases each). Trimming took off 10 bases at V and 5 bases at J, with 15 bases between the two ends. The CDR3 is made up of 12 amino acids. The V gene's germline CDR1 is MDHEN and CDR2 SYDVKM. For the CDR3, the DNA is TGTGCCACCAGGGACCAGACCCACGAGCAGTACTTC. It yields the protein CATRDQTHEQYF.

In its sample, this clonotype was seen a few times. CDR3 loop: CASSLLGNYNSPLHF. CDR3 DNA sequence: TGTGCCAGCAGCTTGCTGGGGAACTATAATTCACCCCTCCACTTT. The chain employs TRBV7-2 and TRBJ1-6; D gene ambiguous. CDR1 SGHTA and CDR2 FQGNSA come from the germline V gene. The CDR3 spans 15 residues. V gave up 3 bases and J gave up 3 bases, with 9 bases separating them. The full variable domain, in which reference TRBV7-2 and TRBJ1-6 provide the parts outside the CDR3, is GAGVSQSPSNKVTEKGKDVELRCDPISGHTALYWYRQSLGQGLEFLIYFQGNSAPDKSGLPSDRFSAERTGGSVSTLTIQRTQQEDSAVYLCASSLLGNYNSPLHFGNGTRLTVT.

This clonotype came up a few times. The CDR3 coding sequence is TGTGCCAGTAGCCCCCGGTGGGGGCTCCCCTACAATGAGCAGTTCTTC. Translated: CASSPRWGLPYNEQFF. This rearrangement joins TRBV19 to TRBJ2-1, with D maybe TRBD1 (6 bases). The V gene's germline CDR1 is LNHDA and CDR2 SQIVND (reference sequence). Between the trimmed V and J ends, which lost 6 bases and 2 bases, there was a span of 17 bases. The CDR3 is made up of 16 amino acids.